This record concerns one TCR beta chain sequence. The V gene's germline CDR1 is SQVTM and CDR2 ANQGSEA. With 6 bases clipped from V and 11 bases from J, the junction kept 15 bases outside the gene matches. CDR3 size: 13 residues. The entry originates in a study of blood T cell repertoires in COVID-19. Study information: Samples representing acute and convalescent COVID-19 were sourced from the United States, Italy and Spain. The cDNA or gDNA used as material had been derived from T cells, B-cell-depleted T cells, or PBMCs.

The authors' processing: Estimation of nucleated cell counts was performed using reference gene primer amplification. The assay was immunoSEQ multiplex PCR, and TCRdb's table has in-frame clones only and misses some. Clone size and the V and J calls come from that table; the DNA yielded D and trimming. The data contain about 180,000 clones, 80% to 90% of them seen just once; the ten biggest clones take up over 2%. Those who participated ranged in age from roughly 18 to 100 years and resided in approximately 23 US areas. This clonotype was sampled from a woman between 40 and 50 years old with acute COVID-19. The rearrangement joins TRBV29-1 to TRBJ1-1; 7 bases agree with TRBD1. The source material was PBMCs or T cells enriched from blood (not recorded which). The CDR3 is CSVTSWTGPEAFF. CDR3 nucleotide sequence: TGCAGCGTCACATCCTGGACAGGTCCAGAGGCTTTCTTT.